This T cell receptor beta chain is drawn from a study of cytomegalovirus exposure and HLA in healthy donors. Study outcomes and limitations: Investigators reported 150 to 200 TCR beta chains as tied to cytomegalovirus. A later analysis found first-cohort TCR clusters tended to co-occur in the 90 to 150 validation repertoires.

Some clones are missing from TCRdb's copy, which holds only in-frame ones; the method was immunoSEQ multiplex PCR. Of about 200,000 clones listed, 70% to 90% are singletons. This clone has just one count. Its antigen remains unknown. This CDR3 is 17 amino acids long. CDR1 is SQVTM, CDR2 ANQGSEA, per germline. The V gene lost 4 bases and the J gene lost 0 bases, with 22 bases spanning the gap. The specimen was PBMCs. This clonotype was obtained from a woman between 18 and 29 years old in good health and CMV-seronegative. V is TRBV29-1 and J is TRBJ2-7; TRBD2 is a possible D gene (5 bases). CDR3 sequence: CSVVLFEGVRSSYEQYF. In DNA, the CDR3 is TGCAGCGTTGTTTTATTCGAGGGAGTGCGGAGCTCCTACGAGCAGTACTTC.